The clone carrying this TCR beta chain was detected ten times or more. Its antigen is unknown. Each CDR3 protein is one row after TCRdb ran MiXCR on the 5' RACE reads. The sample consists of a few hundred thousand distinct CDR3 sequences, over 8.5% of them appearing once. The data are from a study of identical twins. The study, taken as a whole, reports: Beta out-of-frame sequences showed weaker excess twin sharing.

The CDR3 spans 15 residues. Germline CDR1 reads MNHEY; CDR2 reads SMNVEV (reference sequence). V lost 7 bases and J 0 bases, leaving 14 bases between the germline ends. This sample was shared with a second study, whose subject was yellow fever vaccine responses in identical twins.

Material for sequencing was PBMCs. The J gene is TRBJ2-3, the V gene TRBV27; D not certain. The sequence was obtained from a woman between 18 and 30 years old in good health. The CDR3 loop is CASTKGRISTDTQYF. The CDR3 nucleotides read TGTGCCAGCACCAAAGGACGAATAAGCACAGATACGCAGTATTTT.